The 5 T cell receptor beta chains below were found in one sample sequenced in a study of blood T cell repertoires in COVID-19. This table comes from immunoSEQ multiplex PCR, and its TCRdb copy is limited to in-frame clones, with some not included. The sample yields about 170,000 clones, about 90% seen once. The sequenced sample was PBMCs or T cells enriched from blood (not recorded which). Receptors were obtained from a woman aged 45 to 65 who had recovered from COVID-19.

CDR3 in amino acids: CASSIREFGQYF. The CDR3 DNA is TGTGCCAGCAGCATACGGGAGTTTGGGCAGTACTTC. V is TRBV7-9 and J is TRBJ2-7; a weak D match, TRBD2 (6 bases). V was clipped by 5 bases and J by 9 bases, with 14 bases between them. The CDR3 is 12 residues long. In germline, CDR1 is SEHNR, CDR2 FQNEAQ (reference sequence).

The CDR3 spells CASGPGLAGGPKTQYF. The CDR3 DNA reads as TGTGCTAGTGGTCCAGGACTAGCGGGAGGGCCGAAGACCCAGTACTTC. The chain is built from TRBV12-5 and TRBJ2-5, with 15 bases matching TRBD2. V gave up 5 bases and J gave up 6 bases; unmatched junction bases: 7. There are 16 residues in the CDR3. Germline V gives CDR1 LGHNT, CDR2 FRNRAP.

CDR3 sequence reads: CASSPFATDNTQYF. CDR3 DNA sequence: TGTGCCAGCTCACCTTTCGCGACAGACAATACGCAGTATTTT. The chain joins TRBV18 to TRBJ2-3; tentatively, D is TRBD1 (5 bases). V was trimmed by 3 bases and J by 7 bases, leaving 14 bases between them. Germline CDR1 KGHSH, CDR2 LQKENI. The CDR3 is 14 residues long.

CDR3: CASSPAAANTGELFF. DNA of the CDR3: TGTGCCAGCAGCCCTGCGGCGGCGAACACCGGGGAGCTGTTTTTT. The chain couples TRBV4-2 to TRBJ2-2; D not resolved. This CDR3 is built from 15 residues. Germline V CDR1 and CDR2: LGHNA, YNFKEQ. V dropped 4 bases and J dropped 0 bases, with 9 bases sitting between them.

The chain carries TRBV7-2 and TRBJ1-1, with TRBD1 identical over 7 bases. The length of the CDR3 is 15 residues. Germline CDR1 is SGHTA and CDR2 is FQGNSA. V lost 4 bases, J lost 0 bases, and 5 bases stayed unmatched. The CDR3 loop is CASSYQGGMNTEAFF. The DNA for the CDR3 is TGTGCCAGCAGCTACCAGGGGGGAATGAACACTGAAGCTTTCTTT.